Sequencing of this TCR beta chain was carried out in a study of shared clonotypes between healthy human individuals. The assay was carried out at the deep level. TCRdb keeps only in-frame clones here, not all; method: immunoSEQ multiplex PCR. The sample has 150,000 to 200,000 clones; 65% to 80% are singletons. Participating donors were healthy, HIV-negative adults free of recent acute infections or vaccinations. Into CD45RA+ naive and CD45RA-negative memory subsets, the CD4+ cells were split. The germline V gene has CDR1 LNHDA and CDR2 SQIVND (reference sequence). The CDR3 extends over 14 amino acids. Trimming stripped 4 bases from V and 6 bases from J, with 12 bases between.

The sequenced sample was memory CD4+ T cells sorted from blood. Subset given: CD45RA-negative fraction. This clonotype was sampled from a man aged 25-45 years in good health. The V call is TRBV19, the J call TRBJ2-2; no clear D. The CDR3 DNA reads TGTGCCAGTAGTACCCCCGTAAACGCCGGGGAGCTGTTTTTT. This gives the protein CASSTPVNAGELFF.